This TCR beta chain was recorded in a study of T cell responses to AZD1222 COVID-19 vaccine. Sequenced by immunoSEQ multiplex PCR; TCRdb stores in-frame clones only, minus some. The sample shows about 130,000 clones, over 85% of them seen only once. Whole-study results and caveats: Possibly, clonal diversity was underestimated; donors were largely white British and included more females.

Trimming took 2 bases from V and 3 from J, leaving 4 bases between them. The CDR3 consists of 12 residues. Looked up from germline, CDR1 is MNHEY and CDR2 is SMNVEV (reference sequence). Comments on this clone: The antigen is unknown.

This sequence originates from an adult in good health. Specimen: peripheral blood, collected on day 0 of AZD1222 vaccination. The chain links TRBV27 to TRBJ1-2, with D unresolved. CDR3 sequence (DNA): TGTGCCAGCAGTTTACCGGACTATGGCTACACCTTC. Protein: CASSLPDYGYTF.